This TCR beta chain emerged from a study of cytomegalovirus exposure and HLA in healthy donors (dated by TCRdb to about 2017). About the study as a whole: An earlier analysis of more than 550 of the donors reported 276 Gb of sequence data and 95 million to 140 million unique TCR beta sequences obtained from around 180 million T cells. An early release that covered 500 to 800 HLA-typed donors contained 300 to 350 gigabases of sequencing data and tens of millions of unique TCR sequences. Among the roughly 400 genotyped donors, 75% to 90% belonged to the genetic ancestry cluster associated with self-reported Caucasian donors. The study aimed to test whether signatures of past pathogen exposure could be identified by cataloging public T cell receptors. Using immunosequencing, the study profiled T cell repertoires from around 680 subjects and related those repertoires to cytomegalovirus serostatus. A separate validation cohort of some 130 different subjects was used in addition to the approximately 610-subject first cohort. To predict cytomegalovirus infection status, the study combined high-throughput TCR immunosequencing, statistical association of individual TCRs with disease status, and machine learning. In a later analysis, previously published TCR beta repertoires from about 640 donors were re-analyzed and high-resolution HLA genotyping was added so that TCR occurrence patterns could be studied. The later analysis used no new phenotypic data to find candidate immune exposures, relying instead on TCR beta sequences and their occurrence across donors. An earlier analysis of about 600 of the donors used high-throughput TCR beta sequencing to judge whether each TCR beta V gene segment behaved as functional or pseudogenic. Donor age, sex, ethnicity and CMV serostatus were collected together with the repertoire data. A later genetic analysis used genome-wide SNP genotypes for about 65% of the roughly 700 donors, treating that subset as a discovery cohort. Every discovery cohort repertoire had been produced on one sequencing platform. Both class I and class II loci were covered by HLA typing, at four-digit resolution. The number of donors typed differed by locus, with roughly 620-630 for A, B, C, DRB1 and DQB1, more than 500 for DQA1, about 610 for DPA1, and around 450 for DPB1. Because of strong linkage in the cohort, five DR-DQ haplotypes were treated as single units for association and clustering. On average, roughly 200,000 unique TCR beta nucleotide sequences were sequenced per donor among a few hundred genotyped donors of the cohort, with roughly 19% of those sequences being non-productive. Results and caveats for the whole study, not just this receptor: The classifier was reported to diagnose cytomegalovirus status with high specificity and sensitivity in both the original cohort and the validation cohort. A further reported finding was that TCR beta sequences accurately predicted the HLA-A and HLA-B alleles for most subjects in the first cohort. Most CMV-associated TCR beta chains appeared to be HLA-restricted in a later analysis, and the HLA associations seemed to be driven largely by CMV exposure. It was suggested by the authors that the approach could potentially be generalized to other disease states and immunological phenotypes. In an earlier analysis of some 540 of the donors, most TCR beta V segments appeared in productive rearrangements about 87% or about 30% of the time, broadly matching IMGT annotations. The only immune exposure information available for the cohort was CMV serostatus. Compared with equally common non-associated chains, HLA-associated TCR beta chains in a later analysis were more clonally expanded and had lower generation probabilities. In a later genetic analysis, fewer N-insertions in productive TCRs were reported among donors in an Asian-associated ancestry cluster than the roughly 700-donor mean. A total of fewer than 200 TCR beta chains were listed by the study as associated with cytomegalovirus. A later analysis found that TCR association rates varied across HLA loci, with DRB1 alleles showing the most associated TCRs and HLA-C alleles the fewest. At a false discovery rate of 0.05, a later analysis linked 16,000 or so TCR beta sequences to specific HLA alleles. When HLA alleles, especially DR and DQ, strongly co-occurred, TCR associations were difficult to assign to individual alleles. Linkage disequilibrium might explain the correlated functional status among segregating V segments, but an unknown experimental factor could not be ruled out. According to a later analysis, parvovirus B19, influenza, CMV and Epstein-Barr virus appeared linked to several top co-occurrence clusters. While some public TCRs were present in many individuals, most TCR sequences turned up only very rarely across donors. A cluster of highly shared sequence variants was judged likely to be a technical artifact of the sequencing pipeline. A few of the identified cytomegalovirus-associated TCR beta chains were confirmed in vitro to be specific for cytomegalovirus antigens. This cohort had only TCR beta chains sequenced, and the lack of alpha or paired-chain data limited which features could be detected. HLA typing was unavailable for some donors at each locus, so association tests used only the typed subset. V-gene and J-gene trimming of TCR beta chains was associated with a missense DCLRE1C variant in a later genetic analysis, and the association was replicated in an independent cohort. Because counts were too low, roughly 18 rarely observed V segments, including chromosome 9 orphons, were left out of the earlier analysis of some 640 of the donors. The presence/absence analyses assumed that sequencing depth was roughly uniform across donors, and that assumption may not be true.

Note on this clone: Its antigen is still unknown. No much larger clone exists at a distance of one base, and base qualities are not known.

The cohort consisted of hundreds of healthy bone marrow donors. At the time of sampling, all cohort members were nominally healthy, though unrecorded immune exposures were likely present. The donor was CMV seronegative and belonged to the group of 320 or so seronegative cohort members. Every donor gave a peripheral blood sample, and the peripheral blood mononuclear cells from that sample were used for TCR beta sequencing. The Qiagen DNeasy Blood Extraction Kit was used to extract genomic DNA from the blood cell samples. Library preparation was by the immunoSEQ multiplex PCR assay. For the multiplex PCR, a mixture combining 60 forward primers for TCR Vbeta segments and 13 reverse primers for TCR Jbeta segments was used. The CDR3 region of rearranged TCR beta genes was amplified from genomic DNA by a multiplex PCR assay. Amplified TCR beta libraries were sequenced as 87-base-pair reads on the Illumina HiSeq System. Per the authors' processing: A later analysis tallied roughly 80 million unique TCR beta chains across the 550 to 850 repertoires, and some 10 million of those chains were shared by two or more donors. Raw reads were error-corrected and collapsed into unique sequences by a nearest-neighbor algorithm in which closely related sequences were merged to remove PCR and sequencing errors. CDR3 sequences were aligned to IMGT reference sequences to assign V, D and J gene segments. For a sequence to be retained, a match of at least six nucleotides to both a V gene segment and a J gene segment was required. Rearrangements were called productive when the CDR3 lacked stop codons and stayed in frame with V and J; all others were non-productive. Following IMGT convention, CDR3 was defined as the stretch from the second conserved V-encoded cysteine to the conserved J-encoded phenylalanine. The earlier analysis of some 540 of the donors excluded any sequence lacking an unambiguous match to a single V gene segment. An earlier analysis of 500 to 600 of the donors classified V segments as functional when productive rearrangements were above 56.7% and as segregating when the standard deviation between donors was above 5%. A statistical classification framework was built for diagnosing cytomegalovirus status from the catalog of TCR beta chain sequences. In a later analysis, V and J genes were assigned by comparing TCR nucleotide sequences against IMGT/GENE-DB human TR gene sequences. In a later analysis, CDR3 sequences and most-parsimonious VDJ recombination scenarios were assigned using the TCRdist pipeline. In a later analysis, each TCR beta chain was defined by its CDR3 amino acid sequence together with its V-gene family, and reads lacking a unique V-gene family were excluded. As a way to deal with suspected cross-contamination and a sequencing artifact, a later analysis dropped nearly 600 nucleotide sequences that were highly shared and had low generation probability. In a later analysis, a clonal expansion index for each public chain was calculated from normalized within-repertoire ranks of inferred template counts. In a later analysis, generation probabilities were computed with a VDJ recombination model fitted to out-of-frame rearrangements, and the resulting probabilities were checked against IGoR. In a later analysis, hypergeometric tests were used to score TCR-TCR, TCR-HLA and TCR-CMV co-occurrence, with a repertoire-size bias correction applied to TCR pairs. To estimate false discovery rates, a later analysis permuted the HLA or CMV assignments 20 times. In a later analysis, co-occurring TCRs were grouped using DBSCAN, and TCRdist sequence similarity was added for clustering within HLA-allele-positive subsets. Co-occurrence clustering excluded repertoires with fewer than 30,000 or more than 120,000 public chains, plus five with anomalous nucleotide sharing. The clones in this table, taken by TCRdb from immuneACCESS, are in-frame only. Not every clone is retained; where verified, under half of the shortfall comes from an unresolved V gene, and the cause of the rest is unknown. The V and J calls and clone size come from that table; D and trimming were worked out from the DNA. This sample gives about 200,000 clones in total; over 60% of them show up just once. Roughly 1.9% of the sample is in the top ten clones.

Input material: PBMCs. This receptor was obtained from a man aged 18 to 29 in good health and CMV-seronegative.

The CDR3 region has the sequence CASSLPGGGDEQFF. The nucleotide sequence reads as follows: TGCGCCAGCAGCCTCCCGGGAGGGGGCGATGAGCAGTTCTTC. The chain joins TRBV5-1 to TRBJ2-1; the D region possibly corresponds to TRBD2 (8 bases align). The CDR3 has 14 amino acids, counting the end cysteine and phenylalanine. Solely the CDR3 DNA is kept, with 42 bases framed from the first base. Trimming at the junction amounts to 4 bases on V and 8 bases on J, and the germline ends lie 16 bases apart. Taken from the germline V gene, the CDR1 and CDR2 loops are SGHRS and YFSETQ.